Listed here are 3 T cell receptor beta chains from one sample, sequenced in a study of blood T cell repertoires in COVID-19. Profiling relied on immunoSEQ multiplex PCR, and the TCRdb table lists in-frame clones only, not all of them. The data contain under 70,000 clones, around nine tenths of them seen just once; the ten biggest clones take up 6.5%. Specimen: peripheral blood. Source of these receptors: a woman aged 60-75 years with COVID-19, enrolled during active disease.

This rearrangement joins TRBV19 to TRBJ2-1; TRBD2 matches at 7 bases. CDR1 is LNHDA, CDR2 SQIVND, per germline (reference sequence). V shed 7 bases and J 3 bases; nucleotides not matched to a gene: 6. This CDR3 has 14 residues. The CDR3 is CASNSLADYNEQFF. The DNA for the CDR3 is TGTGCCAGTAATAGCCTAGCGGACTACAATGAGCAGTTCTTC. Full variable domain (rest looked up from reference TRBV19 and TRBJ2-1): DGGITQSPKYLFRKEGQNVTLSCEQNLNHDAMYWYRQDPGQGLRLIYYSQIVNDFQKGDIAEGYSVSREKKESFPLTVTSAQKNPTAFYLCASNSLADYNEQFFGPGTRLTVL.

V usage is TRBV11-2 and J usage is TRBJ2-4; 11 nucleotides agree with TRBD1. The trim removed 4 bases at V and 7 bases at J, leaving 6 bases unmatched. Looked up from germline, CDR1 is SGHAT and CDR2 is FQNNGV. There are 15 residues in the CDR3. CDR3 nucleotides: TGTGCCAGCAGCTCAGGACAGGGGGCTTTGAACATTCAGTACTTC. This encodes CASSSGQGALNIQYF.

The J gene is TRBJ1-2, the V gene TRBV14, with D unclear. CDR3 length: 14 residues. Looked up from germline, CDR1 is SGHDN and CDR2 is FVKESK. Trimming cost V 0 bases and J 7 bases, with 12 bases left between them. CDR3 nucleotide sequence: TGTGCCAGCAGCCAAGATCGGTCGTCATCTGGCTACACCTTC. This translates into CASSQDRSSSGYTF.